This T cell receptor (beta chain) was found in a study of beta chain features in type 1 diabetes. Whole-study results and caveats: When Type 1 diabetes patients were examined, their TCRB CDR3s proved moderately but significantly shorter in all four CD4+ subsets.

This clone was counted between two and nine times. The antigen is not known. The investigators reverse transcribed all of the isolated RNA, so they sequenced expressed TCRB transcripts. Regulatory, naive and central memory T cell samples averaged approximately 3.9 million reads. TCRdb's copy holds only in-frame clones and misses some; the assay was immunoSEQ multiplex PCR. Of around 600,000 clones in the sample, around 12% are singletons; the top ten hold roughly 0.12%. V was pared by 5 bases and J by 7 bases, with 12 bases between. In germline, CDR1 is LNHDA, CDR2 SQIVND (reference sequence). The CDR3 extends over 13 amino acids.

This chain links TRBV19 with TRBJ2-1; D is ambiguous. Sequencing was carried out using naive CD4+ T cells from blood. The receptor was derived from a man between 25 and 39 years old with type 1 diabetes. The CDR3 coding sequence is TGTGCCAGTAGTCCCCCAGTCGGGAATGAGCAGTTCTTC. As protein: CASSPPVGNEQFF.